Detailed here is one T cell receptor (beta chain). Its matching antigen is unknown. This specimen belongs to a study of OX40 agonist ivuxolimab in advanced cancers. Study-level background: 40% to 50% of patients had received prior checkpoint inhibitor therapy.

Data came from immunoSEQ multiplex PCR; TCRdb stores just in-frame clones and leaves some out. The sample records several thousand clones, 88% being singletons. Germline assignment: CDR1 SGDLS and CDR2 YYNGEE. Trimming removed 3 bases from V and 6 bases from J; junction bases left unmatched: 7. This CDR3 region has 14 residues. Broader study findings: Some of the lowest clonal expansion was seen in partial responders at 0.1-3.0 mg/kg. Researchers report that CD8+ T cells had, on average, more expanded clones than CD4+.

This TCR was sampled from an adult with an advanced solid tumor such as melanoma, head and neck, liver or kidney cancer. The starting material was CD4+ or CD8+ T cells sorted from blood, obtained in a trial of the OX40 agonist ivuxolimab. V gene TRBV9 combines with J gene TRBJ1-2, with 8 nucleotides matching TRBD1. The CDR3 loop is CASSGLDRDHGYTF. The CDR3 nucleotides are TGTGCCAGCAGCGGCCTGGACAGGGACCATGGCTACACCTTC.